Shown below are 12 T cell receptor beta chains from a single sample sequenced in a study of shared clonotypes between healthy human individuals. TCRdb's table, derived via immunoSEQ multiplex PCR, lists solely in-frame clones and lacks some. The table lists about 1.5 million clones, around 98% of them singletons. The source material was naive CD4+ T cells sorted from blood. Subset described: CD45RA+ positively selected. The source is a man aged 30 to 45 in good health.

This chain connects TRBV4-3 to TRBJ1-1, with D possibly being TRBD1 (5 bases). The germline V and J ends were trimmed by 1 base and 2 bases, with 8 bases remaining between them. This CDR3 has 14 residues. Germline V gene lookup returns CDR1 LGHNA and CDR2 YSLEER. CDR3 protein: CASSQGGLNTEAFF. CDR3 bases: TGCGCCAGCAGCCAAGGGGGCTTAAACACTGAAGCTTTCTTT.

The table lists this clone with a count of one. This chain uses TRBV19 with TRBJ2-2; 8 nucleotides line up with TRBD2. This CDR3 spans 16 amino acids. The germline CDR1 and CDR2 sequences are LNHDA and SQIVND (reference sequence). Trimming cost V 2 bases and J 4 bases; bases outside gene matches: 6. In DNA, the CDR3 is TGTGCCAGTAGTATAAGGAGCGGGGGTTCCACCGGGGAGCTGTTTTTT. Amino acid sequence: CASSIRSGGSTGELFF.

The rearrangement joins TRBV5-4 to TRBJ1-1; TRBD1 agrees at 9 bases. Germline V gene sequence: CDR1 SGHNT, CDR2 YYREEE (reference sequence). The ends lost 0 bases at V and 5 bases at J; junction bases unmatched: 2. The CDR3 has 14 amino acids. The CDR3 is CASSLGQGGTEAFF. The CDR3 DNA reads as TGTGCCAGCAGCTTGGGACAGGGGGGTACTGAAGCTTTCTTT.

Remarks on this clone: This sample includes further DNA sequences coding for the same CDR3. V and J are TRBV2 and TRBJ2-2; D remains unclear. The CDR3 is 12 amino acids. The germline V and J ends were trimmed by 3 bases and 4 bases, with 3 bases remaining between them. The germline CDR1 and CDR2 sequences are SNHLY and FYNNEI. CDR3 loop: CASSDLTGELFF. The CDR3 nucleotides are TGTGCCAGCAGTGACCTCACCGGGGAGCTGTTTTTT. The full variable domain, completed using reference TRBV2 and TRBJ2-2, is EPEVTQTPSHQVTQMGQEVILRCVPISNHLYFYWYRQILGQKVEFLVSFYNNEISEKSEIFDDQFSVERPDGSNFTLKIRSTKLEDSAMYFCASSDLTGELFFGEGSRLTVL.

The genes are TRBV7-3 and TRBJ2-6; perhaps TRBD2 as D (6 bases). Germline CDR1 SGHTA, CDR2 FQGTGA. The length of the CDR3 is 17 residues. The V and J ends lost 0 bases and 2 bases respectively, with 11 bases between them. CDR3 sequence: CASSLTTPGAGANVLTF. DNA of the CDR3: TGTGCCAGCAGCTTAACAACCCCGGGGGCTGGGGCCAACGTCCTGACTTTC.

The V gene is TRBV18, the J gene TRBJ2-7; 7 nucleotides match TRBD2. Germline trimming cut 0 bases from V and 2 bases from J; bases unmatched to any gene: 7. Per the germline V gene, CDR1 is KGHSH and CDR2 is LQKENI. There are 16 residues in the CDR3. The CDR3 here is CASSPPAGVITYEQYF. The CDR3 bases are TGTGCCAGCTCACCACCGGCGGGAGTTATCACCTACGAGCAGTACTTC.

CDR3 nucleotides: TGTGCCAGCAGCGTAAAGGGAAGGGGGATCGACGAGCAGTACTTC. This translates into CASSVKGRGIDEQYF. The V call is TRBV9, the J call TRBJ2-7; tentatively, D is TRBD1 (6 bases). CDR1 SGDLS and CDR2 YYNGEE come from the germline V gene. V was clipped by 1 base and J by 5 bases, with 16 bases between them. The CDR3 extends over 15 amino acids.

V usage is TRBV29-1 and J usage is TRBJ2-2, with a possible D match to TRBD2 (6 bases). Germline V lookup: CDR1 SQVTM, CDR2 ANQGSEA. Trimming shortened V by 6 bases and J by 4 bases, and 15 bases separated the two germline ends. The length of the CDR3 is 14 residues. The CDR3 coding sequence is TGCAGCGTCCGGACTGGGGGAGGCACCGGGGAGCTGTTTTTT. Translation: CSVRTGGGTGELFF.

This clone was recorded only once. V is TRBV12-5 and J is TRBJ1-2, with 7 positions matching TRBD1. The CDR3 runs to 16 residues. The junction had 6 bases not matched to a gene; V was cut back by 0 bases and J by 2 bases. Germline V gene data show CDR1 as LGHNT and CDR2 as FRNRAP. This CDR3 is CASGLVPGTENYGYTF. The DNA of the CDR3 is TGTGCTAGTGGTTTGGTGCCCGGGACAGAGAACTATGGCTACACCTTC.

This clone was counted a single time. The chain uses TRBV27 and TRBJ2-7, with D possibly being TRBD1 (5 bases). This CDR3 comprises 14 residues. The germline gives CDR1 MNHEY, CDR2 SMNVEV (reference sequence). Trimming shortened V by 3 bases and J by 2 bases, and 11 bases separated the two germline ends. The CDR3 region is CASSFSETAYEQYF. DNA of the CDR3: TGTGCCAGCAGTTTTTCGGAGACAGCCTACGAGCAGTACTTC.

V is TRBV5-6 and J is TRBJ2-7; 14 nucleotides match TRBD2. CDR1 is SGHDT, CDR2 YYEEEE, per germline. This CDR3 spans 16 amino acids. V was clipped by 4 bases and J by 4 bases; unmatched bases: 7. CDR3 sequence reads: CASSQGLAGEVYEQYF. DNA of the CDR3: TGTGCCAGCAGCCAGGGACTAGCGGGAGAGGTGTACGAGCAGTACTTC.

The V call is TRBV5-1, the J call TRBJ1-4, with D unclear. The CDR3 spans 15 residues. With 3 bases removed from V and 8 bases from J, the gap between germline ends came to 17 bases. Looked up from germline, CDR1 is SGHRS and CDR2 is YFSETQ. The CDR3 DNA is TGCGCCAGCAGCTCCGTGACCTCCGGAGGGGAAAAACTGTTTTTT. Its translation: CASSSVTSGGEKLFF. Using reference TRBV5-1 and TRBJ1-4 for the parts outside the CDR3, the full variable domain is KAGVTQTPRYLIKTRGQQVTLSCSPISGHRSVSWYQQTPGQGLQFLFEYFSETQRNKGNFPGRFSGRQFSNSRSEMNVSTLELGDSALYLCASSSVTSGGEKLFFGSGTQLSVL.